Listed here are 7 T cell receptor beta chains from one sample, sequenced in a study of response to subunit inactivated influenza vaccine. TCRdb reprocessed the RT-PCR reads via MiXCR and lists one record per CDR3 protein. The sample shows around 470,000 distinct CDR3 sequences, under 8.5% of them seen only once. The material sequenced was PBMCs from blood, taken around 2 years after vaccination. The receptors stem from a man between 50 and 69 years old who received an inactivated influenza vaccine.

This clonotype showed up just a few times. Written as DNA, the CDR3 is TGCGCCAGCAGCCAAGCACAGTCTGGAAACACCATATATTTT. The encoded protein is CASSQAQSGNTIYF. The chain is built from TRBV4-3 and TRBJ1-3; no clear D gene. Germline assignment: CDR1 LGHNA and CDR2 YSLEER. Trimming shortened V by 1 base and J by 1 base, and 5 bases separated the two germline ends. The CDR3 spans 14 residues.

This clonotype was seen a few times. V is TRBV4-3 and J is TRBJ2-5; possible D gene TRBD1, 6 bases. Germline values: CDR1 LGHNA, CDR2 YSLEER. The CDR3 contains 14 residues. V gave up 6 bases and J gave up 7 bases, with 18 bases separating them. The CDR3 sequence is CASSVSTGTGTQYF. In DNA form, the CDR3 reads TGCGCCAGCAGTGTCTCAACAGGGACGGGGACCCAGTACTTC.

The rearrangement joins TRBV20-1 to TRBJ1-5; D unresolved. Per germline, CDR1 DFQATT and CDR2 SNEGSKA (reference sequence). The CDR3 runs to 17 residues. V was trimmed by 5 bases and J by 2 bases, leaving 22 bases between them. CDR3 sequence (DNA): TGCAGTGCTGAGAAGGTTCTTAACCTACAAGGCAATCAGCCCCAGCATTTT. Residues: CSAEKVLNLQGNQPQHF.

The gene calls are TRBV30 and TRBJ2-7; TRBD1 or TRBD2 may be the D gene (5 bases each). V was clipped by 6 bases and J by 5 bases, with 17 bases between them. The germline CDR1 and CDR2 sequences are GTSNPN and SVGIG (reference sequence). CDR3 length: 13 amino acids. The CDR3 here is CACSRGAGDEQYF. The CDR3, as DNA: TGTGCCTGTTCACGAGGGGCAGGCGACGAGCAGTACTTC.

This clonotype was counted between two and nine times. The CDR3 DNA reads TGTGCCAGCAGCCCCCGGGACTCCCTATTCTACGAGCAGTACTTC. It is translated as CASSPRDSLFYEQYF. The genes are TRBV11-2 and TRBJ2-7, with D possibly TRBD2 on 6 matching bases. Germline CDR1 reads SGHAT; CDR2 reads FQNNGV. This CDR3 region has 15 residues. V was clipped by 5 bases and J by 3 bases, with 17 bases between them.

This chain links TRBV9 with TRBJ2-3; 7 bases align to TRBD2. The CDR3 loop spans 12 amino acids. V trimming: 4 bases; J trimming: 15 bases; junction bases outside the gene matches: 11. Germline CDR1 SGDLS, CDR2 YYNGEE. DNA for the CDR3: TGTGCCAGCAGCACCTCTAGCGGCCCCCCATATTTT. Residues: CASSTSSGPPYF.

V gene TRBV28 combines with J gene TRBJ2-7, with 11 bases identical to TRBD1. Trimming cost V 6 bases and J 3 bases; bases outside gene matches: 13. The CDR3 runs 17 residues. The germline CDR1 and CDR2 sequences are MDHEN and SYDVKM. The CDR3 nucleotides read TGTGCCAGCAGCTGGACAGGGGGCCTACCGTCCCTCTACGAGCAGTACTTC. Protein product: CASSWTGGLPSLYEQYF.